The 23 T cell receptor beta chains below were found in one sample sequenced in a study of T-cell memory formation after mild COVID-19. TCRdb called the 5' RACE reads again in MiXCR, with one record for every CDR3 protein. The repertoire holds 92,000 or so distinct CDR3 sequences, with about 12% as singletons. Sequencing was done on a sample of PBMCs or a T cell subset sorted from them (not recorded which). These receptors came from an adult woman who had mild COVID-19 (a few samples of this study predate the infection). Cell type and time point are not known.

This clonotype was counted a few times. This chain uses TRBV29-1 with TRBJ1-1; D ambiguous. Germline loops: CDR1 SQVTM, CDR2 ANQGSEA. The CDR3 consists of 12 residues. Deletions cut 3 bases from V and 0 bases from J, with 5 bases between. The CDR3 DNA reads TGCAGCGTTGAGGCATTGAACACTGAAGCTTTCTTT. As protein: CSVEALNTEAFF.

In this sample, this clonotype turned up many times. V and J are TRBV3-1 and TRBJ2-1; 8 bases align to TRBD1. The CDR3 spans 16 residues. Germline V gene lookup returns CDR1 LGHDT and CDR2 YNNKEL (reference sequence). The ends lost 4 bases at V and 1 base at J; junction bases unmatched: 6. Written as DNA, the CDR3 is TGTGCCAGCAGCCTCGGGACAGGAGTATCCTACAATGAGCAGTTCTTC. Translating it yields CASSLGTGVSYNEQFF.

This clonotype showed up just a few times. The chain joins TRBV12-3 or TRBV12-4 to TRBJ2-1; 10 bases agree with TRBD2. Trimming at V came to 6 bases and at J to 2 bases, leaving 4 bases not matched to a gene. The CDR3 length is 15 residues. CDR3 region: CASSIGLAAYNEQFF. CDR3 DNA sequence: TGTGCCAGCAGCATCGGACTAGCGGCCTACAATGAGCAGTTCTTC.

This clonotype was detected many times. Written as DNA, the CDR3 is TGTGCCAGCAGCGTTTCCTACGAGCAGTACTTC. It codes for CASSVSYEQYF. This rearrangement joins TRBV7-2 to TRBJ2-7, with no clear D. V dropped 5 bases and J dropped 1 base, with 3 bases sitting between them. This CDR3 region has 11 residues. Per germline, CDR1 SGHTA and CDR2 FQGNSA.

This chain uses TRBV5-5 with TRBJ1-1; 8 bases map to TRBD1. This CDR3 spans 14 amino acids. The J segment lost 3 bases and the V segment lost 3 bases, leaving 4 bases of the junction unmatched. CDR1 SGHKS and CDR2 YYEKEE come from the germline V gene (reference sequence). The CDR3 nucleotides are TGTGCCAGCAGCTCGACAGGGGATTACACTGAAGCTTTCTTT. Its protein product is CASSSTGDYTEAFF.

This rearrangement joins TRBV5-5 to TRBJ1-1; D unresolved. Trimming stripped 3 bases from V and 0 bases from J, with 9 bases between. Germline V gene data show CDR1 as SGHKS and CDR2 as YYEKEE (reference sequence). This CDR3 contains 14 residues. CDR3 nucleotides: TGTGCCAGCAGCTCAATTATCATGAACACTGAAGCTTTCTTT. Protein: CASSSIIMNTEAFF.

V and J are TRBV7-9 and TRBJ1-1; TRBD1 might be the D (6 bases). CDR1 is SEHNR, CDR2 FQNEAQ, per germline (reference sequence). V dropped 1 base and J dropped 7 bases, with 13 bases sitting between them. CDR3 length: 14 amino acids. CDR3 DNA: TGTGCCAGCAGCTTAGTCAGCAGGGGAAATGAAGCTTTCTTT. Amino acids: CASSLVSRGNEAFF.

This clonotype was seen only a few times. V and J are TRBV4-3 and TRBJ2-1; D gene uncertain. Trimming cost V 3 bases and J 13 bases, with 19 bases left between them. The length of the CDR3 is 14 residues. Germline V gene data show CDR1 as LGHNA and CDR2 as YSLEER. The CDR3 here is CASSQSAATRAQFF. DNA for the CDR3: TGCGCCAGCAGCCAGAGTGCGGCGACCCGAGCTCAGTTCTTC.

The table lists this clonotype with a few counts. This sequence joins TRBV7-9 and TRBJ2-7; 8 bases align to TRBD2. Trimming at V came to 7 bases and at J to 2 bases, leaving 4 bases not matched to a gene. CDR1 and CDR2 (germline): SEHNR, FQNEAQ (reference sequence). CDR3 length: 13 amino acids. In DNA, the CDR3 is TGTGCCAGCACCGGGGGGGGCACCTACGAGCAGTACTTC. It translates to CASTGGGTYEQYF.

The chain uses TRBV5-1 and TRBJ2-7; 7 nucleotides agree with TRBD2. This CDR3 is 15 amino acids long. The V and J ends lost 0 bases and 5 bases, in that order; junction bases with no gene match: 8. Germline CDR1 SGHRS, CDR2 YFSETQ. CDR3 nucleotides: TGCGCCAGCAGCTTGGAGGTCGCGGGAGATAACGAGCAGTACTTC. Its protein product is CASSLEVAGDNEQYF.

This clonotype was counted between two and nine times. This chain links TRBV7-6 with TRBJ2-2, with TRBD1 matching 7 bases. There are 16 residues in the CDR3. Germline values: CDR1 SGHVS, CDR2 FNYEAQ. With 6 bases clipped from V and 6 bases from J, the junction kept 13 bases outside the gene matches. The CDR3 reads CASRPDRTQGPGELFF. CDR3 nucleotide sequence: TGTGCCAGCAGACCGGACAGGACTCAGGGGCCCGGGGAGCTGTTTTTT.

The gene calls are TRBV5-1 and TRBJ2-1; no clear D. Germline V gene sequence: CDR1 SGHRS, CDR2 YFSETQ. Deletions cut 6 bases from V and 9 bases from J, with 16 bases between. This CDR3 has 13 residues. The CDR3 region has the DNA TGCGCCAGCACCCGACCTACCCGGCTTGAGCAGTTCTTC. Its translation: CASTRPTRLEQFF.

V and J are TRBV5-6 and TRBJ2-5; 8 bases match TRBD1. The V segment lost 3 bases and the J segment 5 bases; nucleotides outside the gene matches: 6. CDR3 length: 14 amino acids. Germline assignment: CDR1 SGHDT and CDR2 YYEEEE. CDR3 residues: CASSWTGPVETQYF. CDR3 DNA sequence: TGTGCCAGCAGCTGGACAGGGCCGGTGGAGACCCAGTACTTC. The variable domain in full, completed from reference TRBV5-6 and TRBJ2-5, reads DAGVTQSPTHLIKTRGQQVTLRCSPKSGHDTVSWYQQALGQGPQFIFQYYEEEERQRGNFPDRFSGHQFPNYSSELNVNALLLGDSALYLCASSWTGPVETQYFGPGTRLLVL.

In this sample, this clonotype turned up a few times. CDR3 coding DNA: TGTGCCAGCGGGAAACAGGGAGGGGACACTGAAGCTTTCTTT. This sequence encodes CASGKQGGDTEAFF. The J gene is TRBJ1-1, the V gene TRBV7-9, with D possibly TRBD1 on 6 matching bases. V was clipped by 8 bases and J by 3 bases, with 16 bases between them. CDR3 length: 14 residues. From germline, CDR1 is SEHNR and CDR2 FQNEAQ (reference sequence). Filled out from reference TRBV7-9 and TRBJ1-1, the complete variable domain reads DTGVSQNPRHKITKRGQNVTFRCDPISEHNRLYWYRQTLGQGPEFLTYFQNEAQLEKSRLLSDRFSAERPKGSFSTLEIQRTEQGDSAMYLCASGKQGGDTEAFFGQGTRLTVV.

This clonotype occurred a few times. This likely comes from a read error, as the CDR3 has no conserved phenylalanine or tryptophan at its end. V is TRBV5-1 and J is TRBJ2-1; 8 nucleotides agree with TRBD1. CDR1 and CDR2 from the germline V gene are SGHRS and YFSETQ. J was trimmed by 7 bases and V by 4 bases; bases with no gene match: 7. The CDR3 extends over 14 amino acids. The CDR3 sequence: CASSANRGMNEQFL. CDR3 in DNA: TGCGCCAGCAGCGCAAACAGGGGGATGAATGAGCAGTTCCTC.

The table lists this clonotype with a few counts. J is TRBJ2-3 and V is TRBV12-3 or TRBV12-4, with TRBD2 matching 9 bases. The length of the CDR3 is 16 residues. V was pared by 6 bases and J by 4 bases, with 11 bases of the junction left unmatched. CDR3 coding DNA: TGTGCCAGCAGACCCATAGCGGGAGAGAACGCAGATACGCAGTATTTT. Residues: CASRPIAGENADTQYF.

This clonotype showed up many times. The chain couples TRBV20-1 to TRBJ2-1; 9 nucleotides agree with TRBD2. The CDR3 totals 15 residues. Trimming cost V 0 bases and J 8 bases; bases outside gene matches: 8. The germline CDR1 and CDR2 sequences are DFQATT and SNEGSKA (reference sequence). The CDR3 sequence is CSARDQGLAFDEQFF. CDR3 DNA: TGCAGTGCTAGAGATCAGGGACTAGCCTTCGATGAGCAGTTCTTC.

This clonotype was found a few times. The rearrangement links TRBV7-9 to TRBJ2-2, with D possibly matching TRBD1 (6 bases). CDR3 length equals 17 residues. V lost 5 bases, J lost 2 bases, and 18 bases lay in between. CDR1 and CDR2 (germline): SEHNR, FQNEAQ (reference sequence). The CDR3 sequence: CASSPETSGANTGELFF. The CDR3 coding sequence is TGTGCCAGCAGCCCGGAGACTTCAGGGGCCAACACCGGGGAGCTGTTTTTT.

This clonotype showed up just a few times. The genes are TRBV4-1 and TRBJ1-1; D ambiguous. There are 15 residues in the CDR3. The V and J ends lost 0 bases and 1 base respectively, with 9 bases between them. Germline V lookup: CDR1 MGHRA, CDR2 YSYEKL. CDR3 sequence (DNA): TGCGCCAGCAGCCAAGATCTTGGGAAGAACACTGAAGCTTTCTTT. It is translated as CASSQDLGKNTEAFF.

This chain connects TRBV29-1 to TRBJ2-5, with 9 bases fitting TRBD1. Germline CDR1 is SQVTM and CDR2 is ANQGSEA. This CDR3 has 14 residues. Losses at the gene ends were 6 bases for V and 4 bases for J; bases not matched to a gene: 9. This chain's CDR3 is CSVRSGQGPETQYF. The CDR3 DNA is TGCAGCGTCAGATCGGGACAGGGACCAGAGACCCAGTACTTC.

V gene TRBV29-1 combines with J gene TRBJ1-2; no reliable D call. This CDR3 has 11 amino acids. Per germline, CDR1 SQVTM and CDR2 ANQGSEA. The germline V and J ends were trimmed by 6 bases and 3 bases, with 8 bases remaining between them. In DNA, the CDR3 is TGCAGCGTGATTCGGGACTATGGCTACACCTTC. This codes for CSVIRDYGYTF.

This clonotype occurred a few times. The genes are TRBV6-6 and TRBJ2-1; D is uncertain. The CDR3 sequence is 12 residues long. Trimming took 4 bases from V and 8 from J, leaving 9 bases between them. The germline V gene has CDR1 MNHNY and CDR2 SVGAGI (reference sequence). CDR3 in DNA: TGTGCCAGCAGTTCCAACTGGTATGAGCAGTTCTTC. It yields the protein CASSSNWYEQFF.

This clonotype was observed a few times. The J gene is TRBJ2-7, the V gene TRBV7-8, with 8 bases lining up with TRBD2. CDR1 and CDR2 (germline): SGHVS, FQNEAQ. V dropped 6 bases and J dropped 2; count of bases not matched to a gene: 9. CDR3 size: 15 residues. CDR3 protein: CASRAGGGHAYEQYF. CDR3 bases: TGTGCCAGCAGAGCCGGGGGGGGGCATGCCTACGAGCAGTACTTC.